This record concerns one T cell receptor (beta chain) sequence. The antigen remains undetermined. Generated by immunoSEQ multiplex PCR, the TCRdb table keeps only in-frame clones and is missing some. The sample carries nearly 55,000 clones, roughly 80% recorded once. This sample was taken from a study of T cell clones after liver transplantation. Overall study results and limits: Rather than being deleted, graft donor-reactive T cells may have moved into the graft.

Germline V CDR1 and CDR2: SGHVS, FQNEAQ. Trimming shortened V by 7 bases and J by 2 bases, and 14 bases separated the two germline ends. This CDR3 has 15 residues. The clonotype comes from a human donor who received a liver transplant. The chain has TRBV7-8 and TRBJ2-2, with D maybe TRBD1 (6 bases). The sequenced sample was CD4+ T cells from blood, obtained before liver transplant. The DNA for the CDR3 is TGTGCCAGCACCCAAAGGACAGCTAACACCGGGGAGCTGTTTTTT. It specifies CASTQRTANTGELFF. The whole variable domain, remainder taken from reference TRBV7-8 and TRBJ2-2, is GAGVSQSPRYKVAKRGQDVALRCDPISGHVSLFWYQQALGQGPEFLTYFQNEAQLDKSGLPSDRFFAERPEGSVSTLKIQRTQQEDSAVYLCASTQRTANTGELFFGEGSRLTVL.